What follows are 15 T cell receptor beta chains derived from one specimen sequenced in a study of glioma-infiltrating T cells after dendritic cell vaccination. Clones were read by immunoSEQ multiplex PCR, and TCRdb kept only the in-frame ones, dropping some. This repertoire shows more than 60,000 clones, around 86% found once; its top ten account for less than 9.5%. Sequences were derived from blood, sampled before dendritic cell vaccination. Source of these receptors: a human donor with glioblastoma.

The V gene is TRBV6-1, the J gene TRBJ2-3, with 11 bases aligning to TRBD2. Germline V lookup: CDR1 MNHNS, CDR2 SASEGT. The trim removed 2 bases at V and 0 bases at J, leaving 10 bases unmatched. This CDR3 spans 19 amino acids. The CDR3 DNA reads as TGTGCCAGCAGTGAACCTAGCGGGGGGATTTTCGGGAGCACAGATACGCAGTATTTT. Its translation: CASSEPSGGIFGSTDTQYF.

A few counts support this clone. The chain is built from TRBV11-2 and TRBJ2-7; 7 bases are shared with TRBD2. Germline lookup yields CDR1 SGHAT and CDR2 FQNNGV. J was trimmed by 2 bases and V by 0 bases; bases with no gene match: 4. This CDR3 spans 15 amino acids. The CDR3 spells CASSLERGFTYEQYF. In nucleotides, the CDR3 is TGTGCCAGCAGCTTAGAGCGGGGGTTTACCTACGAGCAGTACTTC.

Within the sample, this clone is medium-sized. This chain joins TRBV15 and TRBJ2-1; 11 bases match TRBD2. The J segment lost 0 bases and the V segment lost 3 bases, leaving 1 base of the junction unmatched. Germline CDR1 reads LNHNV; CDR2 reads YYDKDF (reference sequence). The CDR3 contains 16 residues. The DNA for the CDR3 is TGTGCCACCAGCAGTAGCGGGGGGGGCTCCTACAATGAGCAGTTCTTC. The encoded protein is CATSSSGGGSYNEQFF.

The V gene is TRBV11-2, the J gene TRBJ2-1; TRBD2 aligns across 9 bases. V lost 8 bases, J lost 6 bases, and 11 bases stayed unmatched. The CDR3 is made up of 15 amino acids. Germline values: CDR1 SGHAT, CDR2 FQNNGV. The CDR3 DNA reads TGTGCCAGCGATCGAGGCGGGGGGGCATTCAATGAGCAGTTCTTC. It codes for CASDRGGGAFNEQFF.

This clone was detected once. This chain links TRBV6-6 with TRBJ2-7, with a weak D call TRBD1 (6 bases). V lost 6 bases and J 3 bases, leaving 15 bases between the germline ends. CDR3 length equals 14 residues. Germline CDR1 MNHNY, CDR2 SVGAGI (reference sequence). The CDR3 DNA is TGTGCCAGCAGCCGGAAGGGACAAAGCTACGAGCAGTACTTC. This gives the protein CASSRKGQSYEQYF.

This chain uses TRBV28 with TRBJ1-1, with TRBD1 matching over 12 bases. CDR3 length: 15 amino acids. V trimming: 5 bases; J trimming: 7 bases; junction bases outside the gene matches: 8. CDR1 and CDR2 from the germline V gene are MDHEN and SYDVKM. Here the CDR3 reads CASSQGDRGRYEAFF. CDR3 coding DNA: TGTGCCAGCAGTCAAGGGGACAGGGGGCGATATGAAGCTTTCTTT.

The chain couples TRBV27 to TRBJ1-3, with D unclear. Trimming cost V 6 bases and J 0 bases, with 9 bases left between them. Germline CDR1 MNHEY, CDR2 SMNVEV (reference sequence). This CDR3 region has 14 residues. The CDR3 sequence: CASSRTFSGNTIYF. For the CDR3, the DNA is TGTGCCAGCAGCCGGACTTTCTCTGGAAACACCATATATTTT.

This sequence joins TRBV7-9 and TRBJ2-3; 11 nucleotides align to TRBD2. CDR3 length equals 19 residues. J was trimmed by 1 base and V by 5 bases; bases with no gene match: 14. CDR1 is SEHNR, CDR2 FQNEAQ, per germline (reference sequence). This chain's CDR3 is CASSQRRSGGALGTDTQYF. The DNA of the CDR3 is TGTGCCAGCAGCCAGAGGCGTAGCGGGGGGGCTCTTGGCACAGATACGCAGTATTTT.

The V call is TRBV19, the J call TRBJ1-5, with 9 bases lining up with TRBD1. V lost 5 bases to trimming and J lost 0 bases; unmatched junction nucleotides: 11. The CDR3 covers 18 residues. Germline lookup yields CDR1 LNHDA and CDR2 SQIVND (reference sequence). This CDR3 reads CASSSITGGAVSNQPQHF. DNA for the CDR3: TGTGCCAGTAGTTCGATCACAGGGGGCGCTGTTAGCAATCAGCCCCAGCATTTT.

The chain carries TRBV5-1 and TRBJ2-1; 8 bases are shared with TRBD2. This CDR3 spans 16 amino acids. V lost 0 bases to trimming and J lost 0 bases; unmatched junction nucleotides: 2. Germline V gene data show CDR1 as SGHRS and CDR2 as YFSETQ. The chain's CDR3 is CASSLDGGDSYNEQFF. In DNA, the CDR3 is TGCGCCAGCAGCTTGGACGGGGGGGACTCCTACAATGAGCAGTTCTTC.

The V and J genes are TRBV7-9 and TRBJ2-1, with 7 bases identical to TRBD1. V lost 6 bases and J lost 1; bases outside the gene matches: 9. The germline V gene has CDR1 SEHNR and CDR2 FQNEAQ (reference sequence). This CDR3 spans 16 amino acids. The CDR3 loop is CASRINRGKSYNEQFF. The CDR3 DNA follows: TGTGCCAGCAGAATAAACAGGGGCAAGTCCTACAATGAGCAGTTCTTC.

This clone was observed once. The chain combines TRBV18 with TRBJ1-5; a weak D match, TRBD1 (6 bases). Germline V CDR1 and CDR2: KGHSH, LQKENI. This CDR3 comprises 15 residues. Between the trimmed V and J ends, which lost 3 bases and 3 bases, there was a span of 12 bases. The CDR3 protein is CASSPPGTFNQPQHF. Here the CDR3 DNA reads TGTGCCAGCTCACCCCCAGGGACATTCAATCAGCCCCAGCATTTT.

This clone was seen only once. This chain links TRBV23-1 with TRBJ2-7; the match to TRBD1 covers 9 bases. TRBV23-1 is an ORF, and what it does is uncertain. The CDR3 is made up of 17 amino acids. Germline trimming cut 5 bases from V and 1 base from J; bases unmatched to any gene: 12. This CDR3 reads CASSTGTGIGPSYEQYF. CDR3 coding DNA: TGCGCCAGCAGTACCGGGACAGGGATCGGACCATCCTACGAGCAGTACTTC.

The chain couples TRBV18 to TRBJ1-1, with a weak D call TRBD1 (6 bases). CDR3 length: 15 residues. Trimming left V 0 bases short and J 6 bases short, with 14 bases between. Germline-derived CDR1 and CDR2 are KGHSH and LQKENI. The CDR3 coding sequence is TGTGCCAGCTCACCACCGACAGGAGGAAGTGCTGAAGCTTTCTTT. It specifies CASSPPTGGSAEAFF.

The V gene is TRBV19, the J gene TRBJ1-1, with TRBD1 identical over 7 bases. V lost 3 bases, J lost 0 bases, and 10 bases stayed unmatched. CDR3 size: 17 residues. The germline V gene encodes CDR1 LNHDA and CDR2 SQIVND (reference sequence). The CDR3 region is CASSIPRGNRMNTEAFF. Written as DNA, the CDR3 is TGTGCCAGTAGTATTCCCAGGGGGAATCGAATGAACACTGAAGCTTTCTTT.